This TCR beta chain was profiled in a study of T cell changes during pregnancy in multiple sclerosis. This clone occurred a few times. CDR3 length: 15 amino acids. Trimming took off 2 bases at V and 6 bases at J, with 16 bases between the two ends. The V gene's germline CDR1 is MDHEN and CDR2 SYDVKM. Profiling relied on immunoSEQ multiplex PCR, and the TCRdb table lists in-frame clones only, not all of them. Of about 50,000 clones listed, around 91% were seen once; the top ten hold under 6.5%. The input for sequencing was peripheral blood, taken after pregnancy. This chain links TRBV28 with TRBJ1-2; D not certain. The TCR was taken from a female donor in good health, enrolled as a control in a pregnancy study. The chain's CDR3 is CASSLITLSRDGYTF. In DNA, the CDR3 is TGTGCCAGCAGTTTAATAACGCTAAGTAGAGATGGCTACACCTTC.